These 8 T cell receptor beta chains were all obtained from the same sample, sequenced in a study of CD8+CD57+ T cells in acquired aplastic anemia (dated by TCRdb to about 2018). Patients chosen for sequencing had shown expansion of CD8+CD57+ cells by flow cytometry. Sequencing instrument: Illumina HiSeq 2000. TCR beta VDJ combination and CDR3 sequence profiling used genomic DNA as the template. Through fastp at Q25 and MiXCR, TCRdb rebuilt clones from the public reads, retaining in-frame beta chains. Under each unique CDR3 protein, matching rows form one entry showing the most common genes and DNA. Recorded for this sample are approximately 250,000 distinct CDR3 sequences; 70% to 85% of them occurred a single time. The top ten hold 40% to 55% of the sample. Sequenced sample: sorted CD4+, CD8+, or CD8+CD57+ T cells (not recorded which) from PBMCs. These receptors were obtained from a human donor with aplastic anemia.

For this clonotype: Given the absence of the conserved phenylalanine or tryptophan at the CDR3 end, a read error is likely. The rearrangement joins TRBV7-9 to TRBJ2-3; D is tentatively TRBD1 or TRBD2 (6 bases each). The germline gives CDR1 SEHNR, CDR2 FQNEAQ (reference sequence). The CDR3 has 13 amino acids. The chain's CDR3 is CASSDGGADLQYL. CDR3 DNA sequence: TGTGCTAGCAGCGACGGGGGCGCAGATCTGCAGTATTTA.

This clonotype was detected only a few times. This chain links TRBV25-1 with TRBJ1-1; unclear D gene. Trimming left V 3 bases short and J 4 bases short, with 9 bases between. Germline loops: CDR1 MGHDK, CDR2 SYGVNS. CDR3 length equals 13 residues. This chain's CDR3 is CASSDPPVTEAFF. CDR3 DNA: TGTGCCAGCAGTGATCCCCCCGTCACTGAAGCTTTCTTT.

Note on this clonotype: At one end the junction does not follow the germline gene, possibly because of a read error. This chain joins TRBV2 and TRBJ2-3; 8 bases are shared with TRBD2. CDR1 SNHLY and CDR2 FYNNEI come from the germline V gene. This CDR3 is 12 amino acids long. CDR3 nucleotides: TGTGCCAGCAGTGACGGGGGGGCTACAGAGTCTTTT. Translation: CASSDGGATESF.

The V call is TRBV7-9, the J call TRBJ1-5; TRBD1 might be the D (5 bases). Germline CDR1 SEHNR, CDR2 FQNEAQ (reference sequence). V lost 3 bases and J lost 11, with 23 bases in between. This CDR3 region has 16 residues. The CDR3 protein is CASSLGRDGLVQAQHF. The CDR3 bases are TGTGCCAGCAGCTTGGGGAGGGACGGGCTCGTACAGGCCCAGCATTTT.

The chain couples TRBV9 to TRBJ2-2; the D gene is possibly TRBD2 (6 bases). Trimming pared 2 bases from V and 7 bases from J, leaving 15 bases between. The CDR3 extends over 15 amino acids. Germline CDR1 and CDR2: SGDLS and YYNGEE. The CDR3 loop is CASSVGGRAGGELFF. For the CDR3, the DNA is TGTGCCAGCAGCGTGGGAGGACGAGCGGGCGGGGAGCTGTTTTTT.

The V gene is TRBV11-2, the J gene TRBJ2-5; D is possibly TRBD2 (6 bases). The V end was cut by 4 bases, the J end by 4 bases, with 16 bases between. The CDR3 consists of 15 residues. CDR1 is SGHAT, CDR2 FQNNGV, per germline. DNA of the CDR3: TGTGCCAGCAGCTCGGGCGGAGGGTCGGGAGAGACCCAGTACTTC. Amino acid sequence: CASSSGGGSGETQYF.

This clonotype was recorded once. Because it lacks the conserved phenylalanine or tryptophan at the end, this CDR3 is likely a read error. The DNA is omitted, as the CDR3 cannot be located on it reliably, and the CDR3 follows TCRdb's listing. V usage is TRBV7-9 and J usage is TRBJ2-2. The CDR3 has 12 residues if both end residues are counted. The germline CDR1 and CDR2 sequences are SEHNR and FQNEAQ (reference sequence). The CDR3 sequence is CASSIGTGEPLD.

This chain joins TRBV15 and TRBJ1-1; tentative D call: TRBD1 (5 bases). Germline lookup yields CDR1 LNHNV and CDR2 YYDKDF (reference sequence). The V end lost 4 bases, the J end lost 0 bases, and 12 bases lay between the germline ends. This CDR3 has 15 amino acids. For the CDR3, the DNA is TGTGCCACCAGCAAAGACAGTTTTATGAACACTGAAGCTTTCTTT. It yields the protein CATSKDSFMNTEAFF. The full variable domain, its missing parts supplied by reference TRBV15 and TRBJ1-1, is DAMVIQNPRYQVTQFGKPVTLSCSQTLNHNVMYWYQQKSSQAPKLLFHYYDKDFNNEADTPDNFQSRRPNTSFCFLDIRSPGLGDTAMYLCATSKDSFMNTEAFFGQGTRLTVV.